This TCR beta chain is drawn from a study of cytomegalovirus exposure and HLA in healthy donors. The study, taken as a whole, reports: Among TCR beta chains, those listed as cytomegalovirus-associated numbered fewer than 200.

The CDR3 is 14 residues long. The germline CDR1 and CDR2 sequences are MGHRA and YSYEKL. Trimming removed 4 bases from V and 2 bases from J, with 11 bases in between. Profiled with immunoSEQ multiplex PCR; TCRdb holds only in-frame clones, not every one. The repertoire holds some 270,000 clones, with 80% to 90% as singletons. Donors were drawn from the roughly 130-subject validation cohort, separate from the approximately 670-subject first cohort. This clone was seen just once. Its antigen is unidentified. This sequence was found in a woman aged 18-29 years in good health and CMV-seronegative. The chain uses TRBV4-1 and TRBJ1-1; a possible D gene is TRBD1 (5 bases). The sample was PBMCs. The CDR3 region has the DNA TGCGCCAGCAGCCCCGGACAATTTAACACTGAAGCTTTCTTT. Its translation is CASSPGQFNTEAFF.